This T cell receptor beta chain was observed in a study of blood T cell repertoires in COVID-19. The repertoire was sequenced with immunoSEQ multiplex PCR; TCRdb's copy has only in-frame clones and lacks some. The sample has some 180,000 clones, 81% seen once. The CDR3 runs 12 residues. Per the germline V gene, CDR1 is LNHDA and CDR2 is SQIVND (reference sequence). The V end was cut by 8 bases, the J end by 6 bases, with 8 bases between. This chain joins TRBV19 and TRBJ1-6; D remains unclear. This clonotype was sampled from a woman aged 40 to 50 with COVID-19, enrolled during active disease. The sequencing sample was made of peripheral blood. For the CDR3, the DNA is TGTGCCAGTCGAAGCGTTAATTCACCCCTCCACTTT. It translates to CASRSVNSPLHF.